The clone carrying this TCR beta chain was seen more than once but under ten times. The data were obtained in a study of shared clonotypes between healthy human individuals. Data came from immunoSEQ multiplex PCR; TCRdb stores just in-frame clones and leaves some out. The table records hundreds of thousands of clones, 55% to 75% of them present only once. After removal of 2 bases from V and 0 bases from J, the junction contained 3 bases not matched to a gene. Looked up from germline, CDR1 is SGHRS and CDR2 is YFSETQ. The CDR3 spans 15 residues. This TCR came from a woman aged 25 to 39 in good health. Input material: memory CD4+ T cells sorted from blood. Subset in this sample: CD45RA-negative fraction. This rearrangement joins TRBV5-1 to TRBJ2-7; 9 nucleotides agree with TRBD2. CDR3 nucleotide sequence: TGCGCCAGCAGCTTTAGCGGGGGTAACTCCTACGAGCAGTACTTC. Translating gives CASSFSGGNSYEQYF.